This T cell receptor (beta chain) is drawn from a study of chronic HIV infection and antiretroviral therapy (dated by TCRdb to about 2015). The method was 5' RACE. Sequencing relied on an Illumina MiSeq. TCRdb reanalyzed the raw reads on its own, using fastp at Q25 for trimming and MiXCR for clone calling, and kept in-frame beta chains. Each CDR3 protein appears once, grouped with its most common genes and DNA. This sample has just over 30,000 distinct CDR3 sequences in its table, and about 8.6% of those were observed once. More than 2% of the sample is in the top ten clones. For this clonotype: Its antigen remains unidentified. One base away there is no much larger clone; base qualities are not given.

From the cysteine through the phenylalanine, the CDR3 covers 19 amino acids. CDR3 DNA is the only sequence kept; it has 57 bases, read in frame from the first base. CDR1 and CDR2, per the germline V gene, are KGHSH and LQKENI. V loses 2 bases of germline sequence and J loses 5 bases, and the interval between the two ends is 25 bases. This TCR was recovered from an adult who had HIV and had not received antiretroviral therapy, or was an uninfected healthy control (not recorded which). The chain links TRBV18 with TRBJ1-5; TRBD1 is possibly the D segment (6 matching bases). The sequencing input was peripheral blood. Here is the DNA: TGTGCCAGCTCACCATCAGGGAAGGCGGACAGATCTTTTTATCAGCCCCAGCATTTT. This gives the protein CASSPSGKADRSFYQPQHF.